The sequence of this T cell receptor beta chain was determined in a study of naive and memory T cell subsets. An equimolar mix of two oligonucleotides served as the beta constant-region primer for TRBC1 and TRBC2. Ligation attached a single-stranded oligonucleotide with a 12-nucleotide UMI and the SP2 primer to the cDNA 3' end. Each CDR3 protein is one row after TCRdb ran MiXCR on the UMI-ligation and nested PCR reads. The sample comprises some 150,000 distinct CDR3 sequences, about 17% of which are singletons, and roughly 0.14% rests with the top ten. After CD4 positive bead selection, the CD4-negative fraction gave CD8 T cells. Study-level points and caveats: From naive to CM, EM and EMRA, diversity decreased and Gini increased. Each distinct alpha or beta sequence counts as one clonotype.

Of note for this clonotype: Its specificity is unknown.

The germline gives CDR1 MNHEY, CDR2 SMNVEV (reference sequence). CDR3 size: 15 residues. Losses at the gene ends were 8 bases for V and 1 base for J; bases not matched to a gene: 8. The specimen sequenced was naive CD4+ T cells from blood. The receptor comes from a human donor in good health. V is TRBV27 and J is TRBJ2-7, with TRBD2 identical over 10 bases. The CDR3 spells CASAGTSAPSYEQYF. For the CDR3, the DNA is TGTGCCAGCGCTGGGACTAGCGCCCCTTCCTACGAGCAGTACTTC.